The T cell receptor beta chain described here comes from a study of CD8+CD57+ T cells in acquired aplastic anemia. Study overall: Healthy donor CD4+ cell samples had a mean of roughly 10 million reads.

Germline loops: CDR1 LNHDA, CDR2 SQIVND (reference sequence). The CDR3 covers 12 residues. V was cut by 2 bases and J by 4 bases, with 3 bases left in between. TCR beta VDJ and CDR3 profiles were obtained from a genomic DNA template. TCRdb fed the reads into MiXCR, producing one record per CDR3 protein. The table lists around 130,000 distinct CDR3 sequences, roughly 50% of them singletons, with 2% to 3% in the top ten. Study observations and caveats: No significant difference in CD8+ Simpson's diversity was found between patients and controls. About 30 CD8+ CDR3 sequences occurred in both the patients and the controls.

This clonotype showed up many times. The antigen remains undetermined. The sequenced sample was sorted CD4+, CD8+, or CD8+CD57+ T cells (not recorded which) from PBMCs. The rearrangement links TRBV19 to TRBJ1-3; D unresolved. The origin of this receptor is a human donor in good health, serving as a control. The CDR3 here is CASSITGNTIYF. In DNA, the CDR3 is TGTGCCAGTAGTATAACCGGAAACACCATATATTTT.